One and the same sample provided the 12 T cell receptor beta chains below, sequenced in a study of cytomegalovirus exposure and HLA in healthy donors. The PCR made use of 60 Vbeta and 13 Jbeta primers. Clones were read by immunoSEQ multiplex PCR, and TCRdb kept only the in-frame ones, dropping some. Among approximately 120,000 clones listed, 8% to 11% were seen once. Sequencing was done on a sample of PBMCs. These receptors originate from a woman between 18 and 29 years old in good health and CMV-seropositive.

This chain joins TRBV29-1 and TRBJ2-7; weak D call: TRBD1 (5 bases). With 1 base removed from V and 5 bases from J, the gap between germline ends came to 9 bases. The CDR3 is 12 amino acids. Looked up from germline, CDR1 is SQVTM and CDR2 is ANQGSEA. The CDR3 loop reads CSVEVGRDEQYF. CDR3 nucleotides: TGCAGCGTTGAAGTAGGCAGGGACGAGCAGTACTTC.

The chain recombines TRBV11-2 with TRBJ1-3; TRBD1 agrees at 10 bases. CDR3 size: 17 residues. The V gene end was trimmed by 8 bases and the J gene end by 2 bases; junction bases not matched to a gene: 12. Germline loops: CDR1 SGHAT, CDR2 FQNNGV. As DNA, the CDR3 is TGTGCCAGCTCGAGGGACAGGGGAATTCTCCCTGGAAACACCATATATTTT. Protein product: CASSRDRGILPGNTIYF.

The genes are TRBV6-5 and TRBJ2-7; D gene ambiguous. In germline, CDR1 is MNHEY, CDR2 SVGAGI. This CDR3 has 11 amino acids. V was cut by 4 bases and J by 7 bases, with 8 bases left in between. The CDR3 DNA sequence: TGTGCCAGCAGTTTCCCTCAGGAGCAGTACTTC. Encoded protein: CASSFPQEQYF.

This clone turned up a few times. This chain uses TRBV7-8 with TRBJ1-5; TRBD1 might be the D (5 bases). CDR3 length: 16 amino acids. Trimming stripped 5 bases from V and 1 base from J, with 15 bases between. Germline CDR1 and CDR2: SGHVS and FQNEAQ. CDR3 in amino acids: CASSLFRGMSNQPQHF. In nucleotides, the CDR3 is TGTGCCAGCAGCCTGTTTCGGGGGATGAGCAATCAGCCCCAGCATTTT.

The rearrangement links TRBV27 to TRBJ2-1; 9 bases align to TRBD2. Germline V gives CDR1 MNHEY, CDR2 SMNVEV (reference sequence). The V segment lost 6 bases and the J segment 10 bases; nucleotides outside the gene matches: 7. This CDR3 is 13 amino acids long. The CDR3 DNA sequence: TGTGCCAGCAGGGTTAGCGGGAGTGGCGAGCAGTTCTTC. This codes for CASRVSGSGEQFF.

This clone has just a few counts. The V call is TRBV15, the J call TRBJ1-2; no definite D call. The CDR3 loop spans 12 amino acids. The germline V and J ends were trimmed by 5 bases and 4 bases, with 8 bases remaining between them. Germline V gene lookup returns CDR1 LNHNV and CDR2 YYDKDF (reference sequence). The CDR3 sequence is CATSAGAYGYTF. The CDR3 DNA follows: TGTGCCACCAGCGCCGGAGCCTATGGCTACACCTTC.

This clone was seen a few times. V gene TRBV12-5 combines with J gene TRBJ1-5, with D unclear. CDR1 is LGHNT and CDR2 is FRNRAP in the germline V gene. Deletions cut 1 base from V and 4 bases from J, with 14 bases between. This CDR3 comprises 16 residues. This CDR3 reads CASGLGGIWDNQPQHF. CDR3 nucleotide sequence: TGTGCTAGTGGTTTGGGCGGGATTTGGGATAATCAGCCCCAGCATTTT.

The sample holds a few counts of this clone. The CDR3 region is CASSSLTSGGEQYF. CDR3 in DNA: TGCGCCAGCAGCTCCCTGACTAGCGGGGGCGAGCAGTACTTC. This chain joins TRBV5-1 and TRBJ2-7; 12 bases are shared with TRBD2. The germline V gene has CDR1 SGHRS and CDR2 YFSETQ. The CDR3 runs 14 residues. V shed 3 bases, J shed 6 bases, and the junction held 4 bases outside the gene matches.

V gene TRBV10-3 combines with J gene TRBJ2-5; D remains ambiguous. The V end lost 0 bases, the J end lost 4 bases, and 15 bases lay between the germline ends. The CDR3 contains 16 residues. The germline CDR1 and CDR2 sequences are ENHRY and SYGVKD. CDR3 nucleotide sequence: TGTGCCATCAGTGAGTCGACTCGGTCGAAGGCAGAGACCCAGTACTTC. It is translated as CAISESTRSKAETQYF.

The rearrangement joins TRBV11-2 to TRBJ1-2, with D perhaps TRBD1 (5 bases). V lost 0 bases to trimming and J lost 6 bases, with 14 bases between them. Germline values: CDR1 SGHAT, CDR2 FQNNGV. This CDR3 region has 15 residues. The CDR3, as DNA: TGTGCCAGCAGCTTAGACAGGGTGAATAGGAATGGCTACACCTTC. It yields the protein CASSLDRVNRNGYTF.

The sample holds a few counts of this clone. CDR3 nucleotide sequence: TGTGCCAGCAGTTCTCCCCCCTACGAGCAGTACTTC. Protein: CASSSPPYEQYF. The rearrangement joins TRBV6-5 to TRBJ2-7; D remains ambiguous. This CDR3 has 12 residues. The V end was cut by 4 bases, the J end by 2 bases, with 6 bases between. The germline V gene encodes CDR1 MNHEY and CDR2 SVGAGI.

This clone was picked up a small number of times. This rearrangement joins TRBV9 to TRBJ2-7; 9 bases line up with TRBD1. Trimming took 0 bases from V and 5 from J; bases not matched to a gene: 18. This CDR3 contains 19 residues. Germline-derived CDR1 and CDR2 are SGDLS and YYNGEE. The CDR3 sequence: CASSVAEGPGQGMKNEQYF. Written as DNA, the CDR3 is TGTGCCAGCAGCGTAGCAGAGGGACCGGGACAGGGCATGAAAAACGAGCAGTACTTC.